The 11 T cell receptor beta chains presented below share a single source sample, sequenced in a study of OX40 agonist ivuxolimab in advanced cancers. Generated by immunoSEQ multiplex PCR, the TCRdb table keeps only in-frame clones and is missing some. In the table there are about 71,000 clones, 81% of which are singletons. The starting material was CD4+ or CD8+ T cells sorted from blood, obtained in a trial of the OX40 agonist ivuxolimab. The source of these receptors is an adult with an advanced solid tumor such as melanoma, head and neck, liver or kidney cancer.

J is TRBJ2-2 and V is TRBV5-1; no reliable D call. Trimming pared 0 bases from V and 2 bases from J, leaving 5 bases between. The CDR3 has 14 amino acids. Germline CDR1 reads SGHRS; CDR2 reads YFSETQ. CDR3 in amino acids: CASSLGSNTGELFF. The CDR3 DNA sequence: TGCGCCAGCAGCTTGGGCTCCAACACCGGGGAGCTGTTTTTT.

This chain links TRBV30 with TRBJ2-1; D could derive from TRBD1 or TRBD2 (5 bases each). V lost 2 bases and J lost 5, with 10 bases in between. The CDR3 contains 13 residues. Germline V lookup: CDR1 GTSNPN, CDR2 SVGIG (reference sequence). The DNA of the CDR3 is TGTGCCTGGAGTCCGGGGACCGACAATGAGCAGTTCTTC. Its translation: CAWSPGTDNEQFF.

As to this clone: In the same sample, other DNA sequences code for this CDR3. The chain joins TRBV29-1 to TRBJ1-5; D might be TRBD1 (6 bases). The CDR3 contains 13 residues. The V gene lost 0 bases and the J gene lost 6 bases, with 9 bases spanning the gap. The germline gives CDR1 SQVTM, CDR2 ANQGSEA. The CDR3: CSVEEGGGQPQHF. The DNA for the CDR3 is TGCAGCGTTGAAGAGGGGGGCGGTCAGCCCCAGCATTTT.

This clone was recorded a few times. The chain is built from TRBV7-9 and TRBJ2-3; 8 nucleotides align to TRBD2. CDR3 size: 17 residues. V lost 5 bases and J lost 1; bases outside the gene matches: 11. Germline-derived CDR1 and CDR2 are SEHNR and FQNEAQ (reference sequence). The chain's CDR3 is CASSPTRGRTGTDTQYF. The CDR3 DNA reads TGTGCCAGCAGCCCGACTCGCGGGAGGACCGGCACAGATACGCAGTATTTT.

The gene calls are TRBV11-2 and TRBJ1-2; 8 bases map to TRBD1. Unmatched junction bases numbered 14, after V lost 5 bases and J lost 6 bases. Looked up from germline, CDR1 is SGHAT and CDR2 is FQNNGV. The CDR3 runs to 16 residues. CDR3 in DNA: TGTGCCAGCAGCCAATATCAGGGGGCGCGGTTACATGGCTACACCTTC. Encoded protein: CASSQYQGARLHGYTF.

The rearrangement joins TRBV6-5 to TRBJ2-7; D gene uncertain. Per germline, CDR1 MNHEY and CDR2 SVGAGI. The ends were cut back, 0 bases at V and 3 bases at J, with 12 bases in the middle. CDR3 length: 15 residues. CDR3 protein: CASSYSDGLNYEQYF. The CDR3 bases are TGTGCCAGCAGTTACTCGGACGGTTTAAACTACGAGCAGTACTTC.

V is TRBV4-3 and J is TRBJ2-2; TRBD1 aligns across 10 bases. The V segment lost 1 base and the J segment 5 bases; nucleotides outside the gene matches: 7. Germline V gene lookup returns CDR1 LGHNA and CDR2 YSLEER. CDR3 length equals 17 residues. The DNA of the CDR3 is TGCGCCAGCAGCCAAGTCCGGGACAGGGGTAGGACCGGGGAGCTGTTTTTT. It codes for CASSQVRDRGRTGELFF.

The chain links TRBV7-8 to TRBJ2-1; the D gene is possibly TRBD2 (5 bases). Germline V gene sequence: CDR1 SGHVS, CDR2 FQNEAQ. The V end lost 2 bases, the J end lost 0 bases, and 8 bases lay between the germline ends. CDR3 length: 15 residues. In DNA form, the CDR3 reads TGTGCCAGCAGCTTAATGGGGAGCTCCTACAATGAGCAGTTCTTC. Protein: CASSLMGSSYNEQFF.

The chain carries TRBV4-3 and TRBJ2-2; D perhaps matches TRBD2 (5 bases). V was clipped by 2 bases and J by 4 bases, with 11 bases between them. In germline, CDR1 is LGHNA, CDR2 YSLEER. This CDR3 spans 15 amino acids. The CDR3 is CASSQRGSPTGELFF. CDR3 bases: TGCGCCAGCAGCCAACGAGGGTCTCCCACCGGGGAGCTGTTTTTT.

This clone was seen a handful of times. This chain links TRBV4-1 with TRBJ2-5; D perhaps matches TRBD1 (5 bases). The J call may be faulty, since TRBJ2-7 better matches the DNA end. Germline V gene sequence: CDR1 MGHRA, CDR2 YSYEKL. The CDR3 length is 15 residues. CDR3 amino acids: CASSQATGGAYEQYF. The CDR3 DNA sequence: TGCGCCAGCAGCCAAGCAACAGGTGGGGCCTACGAGCAGTACTTC.

V gene TRBV9 combines with J gene TRBJ2-7; 10 nucleotides match TRBD1. V lost 0 bases and J lost 4; bases outside the gene matches: 7. The V gene's germline CDR1 is SGDLS and CDR2 YYNGEE. This CDR3 is 16 amino acids long. The CDR3 region has the DNA TGTGCCAGCAGCGTAGGGACAGGGGGAACTGGTTACGAGCAGTACTTC. This codes for CASSVGTGGTGYEQYF.